This T cell receptor beta chain was profiled in a study of spatial heterogeneity in lung cancer. After removal of 7 bases from V and 2 bases from J, the junction contained 4 bases not matched to a gene. The CDR3 contains 14 residues. CDR1 LNHDA and CDR2 SQIVND come from the germline V gene (reference sequence). Time point reported: blood at routine non-recurrence follow-up after resection. Unsorted whole RNA of tumor, nontumor lung or frozen PBMC was sequenced. TCRdb re-called the 5' RACE reads with MiXCR, one entry per CDR3 protein. The data contain roughly 26,000 distinct CDR3 sequences, 5% to 6.5% of them seen just once; the ten biggest clones take up around a fifth.

This TCR came from a male donor with early-stage non-small cell lung cancer. This rearrangement joins TRBV19 to TRBJ1-5; TRBD1 matches 8 bases. The sample consisted of PBMCs, taken at follow-up. CDR3 sequence (DNA): TGTGCCAGTACGAAGACAGGGGGCAATCAGCCCCAGCATTTT. Translating it yields CASTKTGGNQPQHF. The entire variable domain, with the rest obtained from reference TRBV19 and TRBJ1-5, is as follows: DGGITQSPKYLFRKEGQNVTLSCEQNLNHDAMYWYRQDPGQGLRLIYYSQIVNDFQKGDIAEGYSVSREKKESFPLTVTSAQKNPTAFYLCASTKTGGNQPQHFGDGTRLSIL.